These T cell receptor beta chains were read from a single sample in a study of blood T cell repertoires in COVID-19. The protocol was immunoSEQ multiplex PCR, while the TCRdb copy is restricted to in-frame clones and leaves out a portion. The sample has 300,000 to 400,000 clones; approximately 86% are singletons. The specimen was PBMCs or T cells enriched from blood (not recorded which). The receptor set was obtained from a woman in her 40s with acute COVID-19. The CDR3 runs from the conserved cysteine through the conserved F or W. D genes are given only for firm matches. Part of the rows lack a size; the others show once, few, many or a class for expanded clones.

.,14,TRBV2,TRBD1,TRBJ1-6,TGTGCCAGCATTAGGACAGGGAATAATTCACCCCTCCACTTT,CASIRTGNNSPLHF
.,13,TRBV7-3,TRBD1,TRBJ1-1,TGTGCCAGCAGATCCCGGGACAGGGGAGAAGCTTTCTTT,CASRSRDRGEAFF
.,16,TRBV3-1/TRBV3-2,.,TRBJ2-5,TGTGCCAGCAGCCCATCAGCCCAGGGGGGAGAAGAGACCCAGTACTTC,CASSPSAQGGEETQYF
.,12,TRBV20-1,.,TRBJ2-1,TGCAGTGCTAGTTGGCGGTACAATGAGCAGTTCTTC,CSASWRYNEQFF
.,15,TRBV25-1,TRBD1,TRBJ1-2,TGTGCCAGCAGTGAACTAGGCGAACAGGGGCGCGGCTACACCTTC,CASSELGEQGRGYTF
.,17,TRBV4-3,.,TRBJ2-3,TGCGCCAGCAGCCAAGGCTACCGACTATCTAGCACAGATACGCAGTATTTT,CASSQGYRLSSTDTQYF
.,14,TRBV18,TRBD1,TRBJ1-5,TGTGCCAGCTCACTAACAGGGGGTCGTCAGCCCCAGCATTTT,CASSLTGGRQPQHF
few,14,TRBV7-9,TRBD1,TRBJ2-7,TGTGCCAGCAGCTCCGGGACAGGGGACTACGAGCAGTACTTC,CASSSGTGDYEQYF
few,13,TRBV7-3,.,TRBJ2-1,TGTGCCAGCAGCGTTGGACTTCACAATGAGCAGTTCTTC,CASSVGLHNEQFF
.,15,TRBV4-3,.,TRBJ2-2,TGCGCCAGCAGCCAAGAGAGGGGGGGCACCGGGGAGCTGTTTTTT,CASSQERGGTGELFF
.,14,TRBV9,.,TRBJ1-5,TGTGCCAGCAGCGTAGGCGGAGGGGATCAGCCCCAGCATTTT,CASSVGGGDQPQHF
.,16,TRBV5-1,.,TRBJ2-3,TGCGCCAGCAGCTCCCCCCGCCCAGGGGGCACAGATACGCAGTATTTT,CASSSPRPGGTDTQYF
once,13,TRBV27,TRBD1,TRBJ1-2,TGTGCCAGCAGTCCAGGGGGTTTCGGTGGCTACACCTTC,CASSPGGFGGYTF
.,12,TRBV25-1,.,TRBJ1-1,TGTGCCAGCAGTGACGGGATCACTGAAGCTTTCTTT,CASSDGITEAFF
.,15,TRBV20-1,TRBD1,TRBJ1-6,TGCAGTGCTAGTCCCCGGGACAGGGGCTTCTCACCCCTCCACTTT,CSASPRDRGFSPLHF
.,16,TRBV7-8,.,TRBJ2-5,TGTGCCAGCAGCTTACTGGCGGGGTCACCACAAGAGACCCAGTACTTC,CASSLLAGSPQETQYF
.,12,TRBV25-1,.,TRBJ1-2,TGTGCCAGCAGTGAATGGGGGCAGGGCTACACCTTC,CASSEWGQGYTF
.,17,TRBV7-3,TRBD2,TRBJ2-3,TGTGCCAGCAGCCTCCGGACTAGCGGGGGGACCACAGATACGCAGTATTTT,CASSLRTSGGTTDTQYF
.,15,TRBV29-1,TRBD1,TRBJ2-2,TGCAGCGCCACTTCCGGGACAGCAAACACCGGGGAGCTGTTTTTT,CSATSGTANTGELFF
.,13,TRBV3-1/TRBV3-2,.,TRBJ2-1,TGTGCCAGCAGACGGACTGGTAACAATGAGCAGTTCTTC,CASRRTGNNEQFF
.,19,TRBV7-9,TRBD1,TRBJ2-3,TGTGCCAGCAGCTTAGAAACAGGGGGCGTCGCGGGAGCGGAAGATACGCAGTATTTT,CASSLETGGVAGAEDTQYF
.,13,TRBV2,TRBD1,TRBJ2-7,TGTGCCAGCACTCTCACAGGGGGCCACGAGCAGTACTTC,CASTLTGGHEQYF
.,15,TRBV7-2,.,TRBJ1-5,TGTGCCAGCAGCTTAGCTTCCTGGGAGTATCAGCCCCAGCATTTT,CASSLASWEYQPQHF
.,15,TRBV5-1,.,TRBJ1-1,TGCGCCAGCAGCCCAGACGGACACCTTAACACTGAAGCTTTCTTT,CASSPDGHLNTEAFF
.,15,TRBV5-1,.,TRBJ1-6,TGCGCCAGCAGCCCGGAAAGAAACAGGAATTCACCCCTCCACTTT,CASSPERNRNSPLHF
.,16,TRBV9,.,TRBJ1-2,TGTGCCAGCAGCGTAGGACTCCGTTTTCAAGACTATGGCTACACCTTC,CASSVGLRFQDYGYTF
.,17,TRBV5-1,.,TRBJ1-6,TGCGCCAGCAGCCCCCAAGGGAGCACCTCCTATAATTCACCCCTCCACTTT,CASSPQGSTSYNSPLHF
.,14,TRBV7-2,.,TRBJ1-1,TGTGCCAGCAGACCCAGGGGCGCTGGCACTGAAGCTTTCTTT,CASRPRGAGTEAFF
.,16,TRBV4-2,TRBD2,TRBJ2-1,TGTGCCAGCAGCCAAGAAAGCGGGGGGGCCTACAATGAGCAGTTCTTC,CASSQESGGAYNEQFF
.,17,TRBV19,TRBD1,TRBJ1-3,TGTGCCAGCACGAGTACCCGACAGGGACGGGGTGGAAACACCATATATTTT,CASTSTRQGRGGNTIYF
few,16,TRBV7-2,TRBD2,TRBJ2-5,TGTGCCAGCAGCTTAGGAAGCGGGGGAAACGGAGAGACCCAGTACTTC,CASSLGSGGNGETQYF
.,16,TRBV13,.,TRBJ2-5,TGTGCCAGCAGCTTAGCGGGACATCGGTACCAAGAGACCCAGTACTTC,CASSLAGHRYQETQYF
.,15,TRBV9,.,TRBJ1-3,TGTGCCAGCAGCGTAGAAGACTACTCTGGAAACACCATATATTTT,CASSVEDYSGNTIYF
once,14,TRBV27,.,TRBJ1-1,TGTGCCAGCAGTTTTACTCACGGGAACACTGAAGCTTTCTTT,CASSFTHGNTEAFF
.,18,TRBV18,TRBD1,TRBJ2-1,TGTGCCAGCTCACCCCGGACAGGGGCGTTAAGCTCCTACAATGAGCAGTTCTTC,CASSPRTGALSSYNEQFF
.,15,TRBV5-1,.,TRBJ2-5,TGCGCCAGCAGCTTGATGAGCGGGCCGGGGGAGACCCAGTACTTC,CASSLMSGPGETQYF
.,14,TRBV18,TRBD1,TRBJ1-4,TGTGCCAGCTCACCGGGACAGGTTAATGAAAAACTGTTTTTT,CASSPGQVNEKLFF
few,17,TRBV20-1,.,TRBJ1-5,TGCAGTGCCAGTGCCCGGGCAGGGGAATTGAGCAATCAGCCCCAGCATTTT,CSASARAGELSNQPQHF
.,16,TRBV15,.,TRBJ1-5,TGTGCCACCAGCATATACAGGGAAGTAAAAGGTCAGCCCCAGCATTTT,CATSIYREVKGQPQHF
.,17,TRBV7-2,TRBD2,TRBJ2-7,TGTGCCAGCAGCTTAGGGACTAGCGGGGGTTTCTCCTACGAGCAGTACTTC,CASSLGTSGGFSYEQYF
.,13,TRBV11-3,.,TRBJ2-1,TGTGCCAGCAGCACTTACAGTAACAATGAGCAGTTCTTC,CASSTYSNNEQFF
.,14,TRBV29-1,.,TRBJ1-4,TGCAGCGTTGAAGATGCTCCACATGGTGAAAAACTGTTTTTT,CSVEDAPHGEKLFF
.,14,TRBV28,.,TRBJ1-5,TGTGCCAGCAGTTTTCAGGCGGGTAATCAGCCCCAGCATTTT,CASSFQAGNQPQHF
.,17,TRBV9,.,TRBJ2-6,TGTGCCAGCAGCGTAGGTGCTATTTTACCGGGGGCCAACGTCCTGACTTTC,CASSVGAILPGANVLTF